These 28 T cell receptor beta chains were sequenced from one sample in a study of T cells in Graves' hyperthyroidism and ophthalmopathy. The CDR3 regions of TCR beta were amplified from RNA transcripts. The HTBI primer set was used in a first-round RT-PCR of the TCR CDR3. TCRdb ran MiXCR on the multiplex PCR reads and lists one entry per CDR3 protein. The table shows more than 450,000 distinct CDR3 sequences, with 20% occurring only once. Sample: blood. The receptor set was obtained from a man in his forties with Graves' ophthalmopathy.

This chain links TRBV27 with TRBJ1-2, with 11 bases fitting TRBD1. V was pared by 5 bases and J by 8 bases, with 4 bases of the junction left unmatched. The germline V gene has CDR1 MNHEY and CDR2 SMNVEV (reference sequence). This CDR3 comprises 13 residues. The CDR3 DNA is TGTGCCAGCAGTGGACAGGGGGCGGGAGGCTACACCTTC. Amino acid sequence: CASSGQGAGGYTF.

The chain carries TRBV10-3 and TRBJ2-7; 7 bases agree with TRBD1. Unmatched junction bases numbered 8, after V lost 6 bases and J lost 0 bases. CDR3 length equals 15 residues. Germline V CDR1 and CDR2: ENHRY, SYGVKD. In DNA form, the CDR3 reads TGTGCCATCAGACGACAGGGCGCCAGCTCCTACGAGCAGTACTTC. It yields the protein CAIRRQGASSYEQYF.

This clonotype was detected only a few times. The CDR3 DNA reads TGTGCCAGCAGCTTAGGGGGGGGGGGCGCAGGTGGGAATGAGCAGTTCTTC. It translates to CASSLGGGGAGGNEQFF. V usage is TRBV7-2 and J usage is TRBJ2-1; TRBD2 might be the D (7 bases). Germline lookup yields CDR1 SGHTA and CDR2 FQGNSA. Between the trimmed V and J ends, which lost 1 base and 7 bases, there was a span of 20 bases. This CDR3 has 17 residues.

The chain links TRBV6-1 to TRBJ2-3; 8 bases fit TRBD1. V dropped 8 bases and J dropped 2; count of bases not matched to a gene: 15. CDR1 and CDR2 (germline): MNHNS, SASEGT. The CDR3 extends over 17 amino acids. The CDR3 protein is CASDWSETGVSTDTQYF. The CDR3 DNA is TGTGCCAGCGACTGGAGTGAGACAGGGGTGTCCACAGATACGCAGTATTTT.

This clonotype was picked up many times. J is TRBJ2-7 and V is TRBV28; D gene ambiguous. This CDR3 is built from 13 residues. The ends were cut back, 7 bases at V and 6 bases at J, with 16 bases in the middle. In germline, CDR1 is MDHEN, CDR2 SYDVKM. CDR3 residues: CASTGWVASEQYF. CDR3 sequence (DNA): TGTGCCAGCACCGGGTGGGTAGCTAGCGAGCAGTACTTC.

This clonotype was seen many times. The genes are TRBV5-5 and TRBJ2-7; 7 bases map to TRBD2. The V segment lost 4 bases and the J segment 3 bases; nucleotides outside the gene matches: 13. The germline V gene encodes CDR1 SGHKS and CDR2 YYEKEE (reference sequence). The CDR3 covers 16 residues. The CDR3 protein is CASSGERDPGRYEQYF. CDR3 nucleotide sequence: TGTGCCAGCAGCGGAGAGCGGGACCCGGGACGCTACGAGCAGTACTTC. Using reference TRBV5-5 and TRBJ2-7 for the parts outside the CDR3, the full variable domain is DAGVTQSPTHLIKTRGQQVTLRCSPISGHKSVSWYQQVLGQGPQFIFQYYEKEERGRGNFPDRFSARQFPNYSSELNVNALLLGDSALYLCASSGERDPGRYEQYFGPGTRLTVT.

There are many counts of this clonotype. The J gene is TRBJ2-1, the V gene TRBV7-8; D is perhaps TRBD2 (5 bases). Germline V gene data show CDR1 as SGHVS and CDR2 as FQNEAQ. Trimming pared 1 base from V and 10 bases from J, leaving 23 bases between. The CDR3 consists of 17 residues. The CDR3 nucleotides are TGTGCCAGCAGCTTAGTAATAGGTATCGGCGGACTTCCCGAGCAGTTCTTC. Translation gives CASSLVIGIGGLPEQFF. The variable domain in full, with the rest retrieved from reference TRBV7-8 and TRBJ2-1, is GAGVSQSPRYKVAKRGQDVALRCDPISGHVSLFWYQQALGQGPEFLTYFQNEAQLDKSGLPSDRFFAERPEGSVSTLKIQRTQQEDSAVYLCASSLVIGIGGLPEQFFGPGTRLTVL.

In its sample, this clonotype was seen many times. V usage is TRBV6-2 or TRBV6-3 and J usage is TRBJ1-5; D not certain. Trimming removed 2 bases from V and 2 bases from J, with 4 bases in between. The germline CDR1 and CDR2 sequences are MNHEY and SVGEGT. This CDR3 has 13 residues. The CDR3 here is CASSYDGNQPQHF. DNA of the CDR3: TGTGCCAGCAGTTACGACGGCAATCAGCCCCAGCATTTT.

The table lists this clonotype with many counts. Here the CDR3 DNA reads TGTGCCAGCTCATTGGACAGGGGGCGAACTGAAGCTTTCTTT. Encoded protein: CASSLDRGRTEAFF. V is TRBV18 and J is TRBJ1-1, with TRBD1 identical over 11 bases. This CDR3 contains 14 residues. The germline V gene encodes CDR1 KGHSH and CDR2 LQKENI. Germline trimming cut 5 bases from V and 5 bases from J; bases unmatched to any gene: 4.

This sequence joins TRBV4-1 and TRBJ1-2; perhaps TRBD1 as D (5 bases). The V gene's germline CDR1 is MGHRA and CDR2 YSYEKL. The CDR3 sequence is 16 residues long. V lost 0 bases and J lost 2, with 13 bases in between. The CDR3 here is CASSQDQGRANYGYTF. CDR3 sequence (DNA): TGCGCCAGCAGCCAAGATCAGGGCAGGGCCAACTATGGCTACACCTTC.

This clonotype appeared a few times. J is TRBJ2-7 and V is TRBV7-2; TRBD2 might be the D (7 bases). The V and J ends lost 7 bases and 7 bases respectively, with 26 bases between them. CDR3 size: 16 residues. The germline V gene encodes CDR1 SGHTA and CDR2 FQGNSA. CDR3 loop: CASNFRGRGAHMEQYF. The CDR3 DNA follows: TGTGCCAGCAACTTTCGCGGTCGGGGGGCGCATATGGAGCAGTACTTC.

In this sample, this clonotype turned up a few times. DNA of the CDR3: TGTGCCAGCGGGGGGATTCCAGATACGCAGTATTTT. As protein: CASGGIPDTQYF. The chain employs TRBV6-1 and TRBJ2-3, with a possible D match to TRBD2 (6 bases). The V end was cut by 8 bases, the J end by 4 bases, with 10 bases between. The CDR3 loop spans 12 amino acids. The V gene's germline CDR1 is MNHNS and CDR2 SASEGT.

The chain links TRBV9 to TRBJ2-7; the D gene is possibly TRBD2 (6 bases). Germline V gives CDR1 SGDLS, CDR2 YYNGEE. This CDR3 has 14 residues. The V end lost 2 bases, the J end lost 5 bases, and 14 bases lay between the germline ends. CDR3 sequence (DNA): TGTGCCAGCAGCGTGGGACTCGGGTGGGACGAGCAGTACTTC. This encodes CASSVGLGWDEQYF.

This clonotype was observed a handful of times. The chain carries TRBV6-1 and TRBJ1-1; D remains ambiguous. Germline lookup yields CDR1 MNHNS and CDR2 SASEGT. The V gene lost 2 bases and the J gene lost 7 bases, with 11 bases spanning the gap. This CDR3 spans 13 amino acids. CDR3 DNA: TGTGCCAGCAGTGAAAGAAGGAGAGATGAAGCTTTCTTT. Translating gives CASSERRRDEAFF.

This clonotype occurred a few times. V and J are TRBV3-1 and TRBJ2-5, with TRBD1 identical over 9 bases. The V segment lost 0 bases and the J segment 4 bases; nucleotides outside the gene matches: 3. Germline CDR1 is LGHDT and CDR2 is YNNKEL (reference sequence). This CDR3 spans 15 amino acids. CDR3 nucleotides: TGTGCCAGCAGCCAAGAGGGACAGGGAGTAGAGACCCAGTACTTC. This gives the protein CASSQEGQGVETQYF.

A few counts support this clonotype. V is TRBV7-3 and J is TRBJ2-1; 9 bases map to TRBD2. This CDR3 has 14 residues. Per germline, CDR1 SGHTA and CDR2 FQGTGA. V dropped 5 bases and J dropped 6; count of bases not matched to a gene: 5. CDR3: CASSRLAVGNEQFF. The DNA for the CDR3 is TGTGCCAGCAGCCGACTAGCGGTAGGCAATGAGCAGTTCTTC. Full variable domain (rest looked up from reference TRBV7-3 and TRBJ2-1): GAGVSQTPSNKVTEKGKYVELRCDPISGHTALYWYRQSLGQGPEFLIYFQGTGAADDSGLPNDRFFAVRPEGSVSTLKIQRTERGDSAVYLCASSRLAVGNEQFFGPGTRLTVL.

Ten or more counts support this clonotype. The chain links TRBV11-2 to TRBJ2-5, with TRBD2 matching over 9 bases. Germline CDR1 reads SGHAT; CDR2 reads FQNNGV. This CDR3 is built from 11 residues. V shed 11 bases, J shed 2 bases, and the junction held 0 bases outside the gene matches. The CDR3 coding sequence is TGTGCCGCGGGGGGGCAAGAGACCCAGTACTTC. Protein sequence: CAAGGQETQYF.

About this clonotype: A much larger clone lies a single base off, so this may be a read error. The J gene is TRBJ2-5, the V gene TRBV20-1; D is perhaps TRBD2 (5 bases). The V end lost 2 bases, the J end lost 2 bases, and 6 bases lay between the germline ends. CDR3 length: 12 residues. Germline V gene sequence: CDR1 DFQATT, CDR2 SNEGSKA (reference sequence). For the CDR3, the DNA is TGCAGTGCTAGACCGGGGCAAGAGACCCAGTACTTC. Amino acid sequence: CSARPGQETQYF.

The chain links TRBV13 to TRBJ2-1; maybe TRBD1 (6 bases). V gave up 5 bases and J gave up 8 bases, with 22 bases separating them. Germline assignment: CDR1 PRHDT and CDR2 FYEKMQ (reference sequence). This CDR3 has 16 amino acids. The CDR3 bases are TGTGCCAGCAGCACCCTCCGGGACAAGAACCTACATGAGCAGTTCTTC. Its translation is CASSTLRDKNLHEQFF.

This clonotype was recorded many times. The chain uses TRBV20-1 and TRBJ2-2, with D maybe TRBD2 (5 bases). Trimming stripped 6 bases from V and 5 bases from J, with 13 bases between. There are 13 residues in the CDR3. The V gene's germline CDR1 is DFQATT and CDR2 SNEGSKA (reference sequence). The CDR3 sequence is CSAQITSTGELFF. The CDR3 DNA follows: TGCAGTGCGCAAATCACTAGTACCGGGGAGCTGTTTTTT.

The chain carries TRBV12-3 or TRBV12-4 and TRBJ1-6, with 7 bases matching TRBD1. CDR3 length equals 14 residues. The V and J ends lost 6 bases and 9 bases, in that order; junction bases with no gene match: 8. This CDR3 is CASSNTGDRSPLHF. DNA for the CDR3: TGTGCCAGCAGCAATACAGGGGACCGTTCACCCCTCCACTTT.

As to this clonotype: Being one base from a much bigger clone, this may be a read error. The V call is TRBV2, the J call TRBJ2-7; D call uncertain. Trimming took 7 bases from V and 5 from J, leaving 30 bases between them. Germline assignment: CDR1 SNHLY and CDR2 FYNNEI. The CDR3 loop spans 18 amino acids. The CDR3 reads CASIQLPGGILSFDEQYF. DNA of the CDR3: TGTGCCAGCATCCAACTTCCCGGCGGAATCCTCTCCTTTGACGAGCAGTACTTC.

This clonotype showed up many times. The chain links TRBV6-1 to TRBJ2-7, with D unclear. Germline-derived CDR1 and CDR2 are MNHNS and SASEGT. The CDR3 has 15 amino acids. Trimming shortened V by 4 bases and J by 3 bases, and 16 bases separated the two germline ends. The DNA for the CDR3 is TGTGCCAGCAGTGCCCCGACCACGTCCCACTACGAGCAGTACTTC. Its protein product is CASSAPTTSHYEQYF.

This clonotype was observed at least ten times. The chain has TRBV28 and TRBJ2-2; tentatively, D is TRBD2 (5 bases). The CDR3 spans 14 residues. Germline V CDR1 and CDR2: MDHEN, SYDVKM. Trimming stripped 5 bases from V and 6 bases from J, with 13 bases between. The CDR3 region is CASSETSGSGELFF. CDR3 DNA sequence: TGTGCCAGCAGTGAGACTTCGGGGTCCGGGGAGCTGTTTTTT.

V is TRBV9 and J is TRBJ2-7, with 7 positions matching TRBD1. The CDR3 is 16 residues long. Germline CDR1 SGDLS, CDR2 YYNGEE. V trimming: 0 bases; J trimming: 0 bases; junction bases outside the gene matches: 6. The CDR3 here is CASSVAGDSPSYEQYF. For the CDR3, the DNA is TGTGCCAGCAGCGTAGCTGGGGACAGTCCCTCCTACGAGCAGTACTTC. The full variable domain, rest sourced from reference TRBV9 and TRBJ2-7, is DSGVTQTPKHLITATGQRVTLRCSPRSGDLSVYWYQQSLDQGLQFLIQYYNGEERAKGNILERFSAQQFPDLHSELNLSSLELGDSALYFCASSVAGDSPSYEQYFGPGTRLTVT.

Notes on this clonotype: Since the CDR3 does not end with the conserved phenylalanine or tryptophan, this likely comes from a read error. This CDR3 is CASRLTASSYNSPLHS. The CDR3 DNA is TGTGCCAGCAGGTTGACCGCTAGCTCCTATAATTCACCCCTCCACTCT. The chain has TRBV2 and TRBJ1-6; no firm D call. There are 16 residues in the CDR3. The V gene's germline CDR1 is SNHLY and CDR2 FYNNEI. The V end was cut by 6 bases, the J end by 0 bases, with 12 bases between.

In its sample, this clonotype was seen many times. The CDR3 is CASARERGPTDTQYF. In DNA, the CDR3 is TGCGCCAGCGCTAGGGAGCGGGGGCCCACAGATACGCAGTATTTT. V gene TRBV5-1 combines with J gene TRBJ2-3, with TRBD2 identical over 8 bases. The CDR3 is 15 amino acids. Unmatched junction bases numbered 9, after V lost 7 bases and J lost 2 bases. Per the germline V gene, CDR1 is SGHRS and CDR2 is YFSETQ.

The table lists this clonotype with many counts. V is TRBV20-1 and J is TRBJ2-7, with a possible D match to TRBD1 (5 bases). CDR1 is DFQATT and CDR2 is SNEGSKA in the germline V gene (reference sequence). With 0 bases removed from V and 0 bases from J, the gap between germline ends came to 12 bases. The CDR3 runs to 15 residues. The CDR3 spells CSARDGQGLSYEQYF. In DNA, the CDR3 is TGCAGTGCTAGAGATGGGCAGGGCCTCTCCTACGAGCAGTACTTC.